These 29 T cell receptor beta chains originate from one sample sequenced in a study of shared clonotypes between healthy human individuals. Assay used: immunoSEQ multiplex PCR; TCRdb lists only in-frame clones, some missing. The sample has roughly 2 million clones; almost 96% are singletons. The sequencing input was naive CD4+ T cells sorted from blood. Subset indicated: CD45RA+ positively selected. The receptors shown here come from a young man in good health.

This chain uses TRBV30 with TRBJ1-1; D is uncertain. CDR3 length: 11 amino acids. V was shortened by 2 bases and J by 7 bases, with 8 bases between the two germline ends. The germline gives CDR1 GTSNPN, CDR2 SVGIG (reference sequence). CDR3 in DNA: TGTGCCTGGAGTCAGGACCTTGAAGCTTTCTTT. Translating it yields CAWSQDLEAFF.

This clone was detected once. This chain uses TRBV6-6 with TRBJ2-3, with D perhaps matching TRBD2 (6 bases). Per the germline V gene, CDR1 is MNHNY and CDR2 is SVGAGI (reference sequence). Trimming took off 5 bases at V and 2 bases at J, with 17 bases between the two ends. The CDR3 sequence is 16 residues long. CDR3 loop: CASSGILAFHTDTQYF. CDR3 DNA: TGTGCCAGCAGTGGAATACTAGCTTTTCACACAGATACGCAGTATTTT.

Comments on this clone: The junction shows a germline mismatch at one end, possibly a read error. CDR3 DNA: TGTGCTAGCAGCTTAGTCAGGGGTGGCAATCAGCCCCAGCATTTT. Its translation: CASSLVRGGNQPQHF. The chain carries TRBV7-7 and TRBJ1-5; tentatively, D is TRBD1 (6 bases). Germline-derived CDR1 and CDR2 are SSHAT and FNYEAQ (reference sequence). The CDR3 has 15 residues.

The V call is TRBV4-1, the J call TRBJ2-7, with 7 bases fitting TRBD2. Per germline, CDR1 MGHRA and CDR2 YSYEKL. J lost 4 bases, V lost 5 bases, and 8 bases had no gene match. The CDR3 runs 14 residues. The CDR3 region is CASSVNGGDYEQYF. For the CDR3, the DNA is TGCGCCAGCAGCGTAAATGGGGGGGATTACGAGCAGTACTTC.

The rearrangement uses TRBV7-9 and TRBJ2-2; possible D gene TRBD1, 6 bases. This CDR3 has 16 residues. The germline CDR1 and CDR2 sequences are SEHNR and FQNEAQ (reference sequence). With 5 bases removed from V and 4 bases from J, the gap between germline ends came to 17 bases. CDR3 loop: CASSQLRDIRTGELFF. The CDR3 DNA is TGTGCCAGCAGCCAACTCAGGGACATACGCACCGGGGAGCTGTTTTTT.

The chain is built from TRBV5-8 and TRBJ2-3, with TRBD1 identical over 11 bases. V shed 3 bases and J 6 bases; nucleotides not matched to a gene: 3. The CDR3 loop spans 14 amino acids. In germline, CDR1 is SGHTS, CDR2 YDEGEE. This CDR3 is CASSSGTGGDTQYF. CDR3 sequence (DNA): TGTGCCAGCAGCTCCGGGACAGGGGGGGATACGCAGTATTTT.

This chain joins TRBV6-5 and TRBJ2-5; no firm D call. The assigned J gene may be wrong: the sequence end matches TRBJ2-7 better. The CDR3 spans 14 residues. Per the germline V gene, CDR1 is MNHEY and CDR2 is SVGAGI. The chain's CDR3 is CASRLTYSAYEQYF. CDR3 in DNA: TGTGCCAGCAGACTAACCTACTCCGCCTACGAGCAGTACTTC.

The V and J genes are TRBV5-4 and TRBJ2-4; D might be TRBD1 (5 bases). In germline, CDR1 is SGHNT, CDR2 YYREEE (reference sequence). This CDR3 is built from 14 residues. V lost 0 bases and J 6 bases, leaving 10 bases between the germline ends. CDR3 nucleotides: TGTGCCAGCAGCTTGGATCAGGGCGGAAACATTCAGTACTTC. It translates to CASSLDQGGNIQYF.

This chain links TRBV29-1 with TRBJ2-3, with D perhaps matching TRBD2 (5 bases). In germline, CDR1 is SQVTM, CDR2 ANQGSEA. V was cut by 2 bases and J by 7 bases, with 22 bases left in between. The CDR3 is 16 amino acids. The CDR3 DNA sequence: TGCAGCGTTGAATCGAGCGGTAGGGCCGGGATCCATACGCAGTATTTT. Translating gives CSVESSGRAGIHTQYF.

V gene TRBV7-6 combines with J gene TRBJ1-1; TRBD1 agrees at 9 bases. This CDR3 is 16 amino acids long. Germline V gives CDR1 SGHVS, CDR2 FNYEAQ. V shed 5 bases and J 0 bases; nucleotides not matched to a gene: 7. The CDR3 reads CASSPGQGPMNTEAFF. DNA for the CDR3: TGTGCCAGCAGCCCGGGACAGGGACCCATGAACACTGAAGCTTTCTTT.

CDR3 in amino acids: CASSEYLYEQYF. The CDR3 coding sequence is TGTGCCAGCAGTGAATATCTTTACGAGCAGTACTTC. The chain has TRBV6-1 and TRBJ2-7; the D is unclear. CDR3 length: 12 amino acids. V was pared by 2 bases and J by 4 bases, with 6 bases between. CDR1 and CDR2 from the germline V gene are MNHNS and SASEGT.

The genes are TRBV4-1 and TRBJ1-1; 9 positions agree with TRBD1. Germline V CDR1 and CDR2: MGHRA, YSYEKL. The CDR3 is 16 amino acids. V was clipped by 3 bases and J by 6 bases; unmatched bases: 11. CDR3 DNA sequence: TGCGCCAGCAGCCACCTTACTGGACAGGGGAGACCTGAAGCTTTCTTT. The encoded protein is CASSHLTGQGRPEAFF.

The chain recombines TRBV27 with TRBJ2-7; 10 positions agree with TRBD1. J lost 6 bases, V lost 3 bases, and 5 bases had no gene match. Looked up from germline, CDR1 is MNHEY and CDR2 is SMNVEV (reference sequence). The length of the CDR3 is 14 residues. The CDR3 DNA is TGTGCCAGCAGTTTCGGGACAGGGGTCGTCGAGCAGTACTTC. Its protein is CASSFGTGVVEQYF.

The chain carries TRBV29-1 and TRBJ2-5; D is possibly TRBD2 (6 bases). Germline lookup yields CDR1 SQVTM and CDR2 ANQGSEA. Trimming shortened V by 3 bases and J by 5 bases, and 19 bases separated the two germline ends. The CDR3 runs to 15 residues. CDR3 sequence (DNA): TGCAGCGTTGATTTAATGGCGGAGGGGCTGGAGACCCAGTACTTC. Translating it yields CSVDLMAEGLETQYF.

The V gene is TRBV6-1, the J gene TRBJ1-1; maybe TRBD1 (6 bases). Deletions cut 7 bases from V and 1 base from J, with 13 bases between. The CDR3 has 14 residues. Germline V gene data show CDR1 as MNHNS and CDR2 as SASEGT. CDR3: CASTVGGANTEAFF. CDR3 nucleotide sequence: TGTGCCAGCACCGTGGGGGGGGCGAACACTGAAGCTTTCTTT.

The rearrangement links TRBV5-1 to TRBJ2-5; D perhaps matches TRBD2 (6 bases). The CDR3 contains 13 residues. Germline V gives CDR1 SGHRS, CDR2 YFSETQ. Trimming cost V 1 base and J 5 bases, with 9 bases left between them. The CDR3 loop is CASSLWGVETQYF. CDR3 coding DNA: TGCGCCAGCAGCTTGTGGGGGGTCGAGACCCAGTACTTC. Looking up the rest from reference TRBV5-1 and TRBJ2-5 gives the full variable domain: KAGVTQTPRYLIKTRGQQVTLSCSPISGHRSVSWYQQTPGQGLQFLFEYFSETQRNKGNFPGRFSGRQFSNSRSEMNVSTLELGDSALYLCASSLWGVETQYFGPGTRLLVL.

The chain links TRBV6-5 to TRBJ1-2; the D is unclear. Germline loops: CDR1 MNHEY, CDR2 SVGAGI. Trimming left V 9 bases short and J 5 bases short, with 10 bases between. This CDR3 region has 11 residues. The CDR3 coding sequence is TGTGCCAGTGGGGAGGGTTATGGCTACACCTTC. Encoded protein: CASGEGYGYTF.

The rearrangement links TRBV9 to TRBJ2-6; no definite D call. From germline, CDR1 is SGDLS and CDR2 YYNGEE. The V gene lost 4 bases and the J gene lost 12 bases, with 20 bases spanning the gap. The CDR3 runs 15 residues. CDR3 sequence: CASSTSDGFGAVLTF. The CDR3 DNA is TGTGCCAGCAGCACGAGCGACGGTTTTGGCGCCGTCCTGACTTTC.

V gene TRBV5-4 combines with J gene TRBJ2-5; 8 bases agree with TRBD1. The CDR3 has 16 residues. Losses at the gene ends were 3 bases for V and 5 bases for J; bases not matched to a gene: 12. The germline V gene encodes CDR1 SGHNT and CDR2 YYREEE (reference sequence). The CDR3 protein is CASSSSIGQGLETQYF. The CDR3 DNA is TGTGCCAGCAGCTCATCCATTGGACAGGGACTGGAGACCCAGTACTTC.

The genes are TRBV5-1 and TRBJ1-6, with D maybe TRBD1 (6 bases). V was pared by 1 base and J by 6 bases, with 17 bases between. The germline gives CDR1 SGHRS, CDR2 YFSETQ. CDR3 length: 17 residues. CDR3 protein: CASSLIGGIGGNSPLHF. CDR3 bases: TGCGCCAGCAGCTTGATTGGGGGCATTGGAGGTAATTCACCCCTCCACTTT.

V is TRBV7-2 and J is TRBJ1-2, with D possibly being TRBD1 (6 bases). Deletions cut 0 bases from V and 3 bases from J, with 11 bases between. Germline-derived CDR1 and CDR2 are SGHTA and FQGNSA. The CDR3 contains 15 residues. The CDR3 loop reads CASSLASRGDYGYTF. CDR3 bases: TGTGCCAGCAGCTTAGCGTCGAGGGGGGACTATGGCTACACCTTC.

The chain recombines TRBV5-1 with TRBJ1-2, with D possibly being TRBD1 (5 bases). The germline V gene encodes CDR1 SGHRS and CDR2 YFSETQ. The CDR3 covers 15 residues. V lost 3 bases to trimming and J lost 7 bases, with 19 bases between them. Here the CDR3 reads CASSSDGFGARGYTF. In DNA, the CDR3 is TGCGCCAGCAGCTCGGATGGGTTCGGGGCGCGTGGCTACACCTTC. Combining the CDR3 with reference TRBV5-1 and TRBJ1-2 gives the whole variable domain KAGVTQTPRYLIKTRGQQVTLSCSPISGHRSVSWYQQTPGQGLQFLFEYFSETQRNKGNFPGRFSGRQFSNSRSEMNVSTLELGDSALYLCASSSDGFGARGYTFGSGTRLTVV.

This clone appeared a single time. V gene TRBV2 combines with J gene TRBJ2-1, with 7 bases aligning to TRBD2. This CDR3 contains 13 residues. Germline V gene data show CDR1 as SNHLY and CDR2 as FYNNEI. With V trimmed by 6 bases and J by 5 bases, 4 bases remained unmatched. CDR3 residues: CASSGLGNNEQFF. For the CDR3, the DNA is TGTGCCAGCAGCGGACTAGGGAACAATGAGCAGTTCTTC.

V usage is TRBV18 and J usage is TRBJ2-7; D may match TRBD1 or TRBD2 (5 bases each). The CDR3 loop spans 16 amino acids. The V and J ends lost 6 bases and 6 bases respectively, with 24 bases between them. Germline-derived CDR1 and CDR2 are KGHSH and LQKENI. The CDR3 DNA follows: TGTGCCAGCTCCCGAGGGGCGGAGCCAGGAAGTGCCGAGCAGTACTTC. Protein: CASSRGAEPGSAEQYF.

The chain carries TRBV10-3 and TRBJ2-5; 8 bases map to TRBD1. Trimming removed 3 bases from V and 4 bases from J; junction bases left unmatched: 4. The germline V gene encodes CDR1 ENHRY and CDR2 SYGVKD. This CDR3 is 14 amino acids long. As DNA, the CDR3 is TGTGCCATCAGTGATCTACAGGGGGTAGAGACCCAGTACTTC. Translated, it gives CAISDLQGVETQYF.

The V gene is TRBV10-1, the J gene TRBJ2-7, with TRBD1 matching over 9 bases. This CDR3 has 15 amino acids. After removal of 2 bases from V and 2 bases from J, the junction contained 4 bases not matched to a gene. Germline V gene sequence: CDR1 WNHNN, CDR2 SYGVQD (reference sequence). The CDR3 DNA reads TGCGCCAGCAGTGAGGGGGGACAGGGAGCCTACGAGCAGTACTTC. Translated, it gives CASSEGGQGAYEQYF.

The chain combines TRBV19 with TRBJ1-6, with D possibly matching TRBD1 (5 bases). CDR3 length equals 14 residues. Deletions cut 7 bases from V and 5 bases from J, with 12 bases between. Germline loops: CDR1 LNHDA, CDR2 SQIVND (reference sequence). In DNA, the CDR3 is TGTGCCAGTAAAACCGGGACCAATAATTCACCCCTCCACTTT. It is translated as CASKTGTNNSPLHF.

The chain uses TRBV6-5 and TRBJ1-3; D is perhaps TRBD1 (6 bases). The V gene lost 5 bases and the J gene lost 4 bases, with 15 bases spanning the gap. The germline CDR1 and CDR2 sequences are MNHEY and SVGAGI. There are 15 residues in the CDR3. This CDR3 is CASSNGGGSGNTIYF. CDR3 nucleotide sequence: TGTGCCAGCAGTAACGGGGGCGGGTCAGGAAACACCATATATTTT.

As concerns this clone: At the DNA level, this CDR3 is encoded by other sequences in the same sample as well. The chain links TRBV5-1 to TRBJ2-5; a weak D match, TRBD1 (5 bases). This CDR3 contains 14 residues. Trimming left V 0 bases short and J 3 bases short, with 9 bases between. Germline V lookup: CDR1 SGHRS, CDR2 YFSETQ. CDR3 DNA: TGCGCCAGCAGCTTGGGGGGCGTGGAAGAGACCCAGTACTTC. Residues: CASSLGGVEETQYF.